The 22 T cell receptor beta chains below were found in one sample sequenced in a study of blood T cell repertoires in COVID-19 (TCRdb year 2020). The library was generated by the immunoSEQ multiplex PCR assay. Drawn from immuneACCESS, this table holds only the in-frame rearrangements with V and J called that TCRdb kept. Clones are partly lost; checked studies trace under half to an unresolved V gene and leave the rest unexplained. The sample includes roughly 16,000 clones, with roughly 90% observed a single time. The ten most abundant clones make up 2.5% to 3.5% of the sample. What was sequenced was peripheral blood. These receptors all come from a human donor in a cohort sampled during active COVID-19.

This chain links TRBV4-1 with TRBJ2-3; TRBD1 matches at 7 bases. Germline V gene lookup returns CDR1 MGHRA and CDR2 YSYEKL. This CDR3 is built from 12 residues. V lost 5 bases and J lost 13; bases outside the gene matches: 9. CDR3 in DNA: TGCGCCAGCAGCTCGCTACAGGGGCCGGAGTATTTT. Protein sequence: CASSSLQGPEYF.

V is TRBV2 and J is TRBJ2-2; 8 bases agree with TRBD1. The germline V gene has CDR1 SNHLY and CDR2 FYNNEI. CDR3 length: 14 amino acids. Unmatched junction bases numbered 7, after V lost 6 bases and J lost 7 bases. CDR3 sequence (DNA): TGTGCCAGCAGGGTGACAGGGGACGGCGGGGAGCTGTTTTTT. It is translated as CASRVTGDGGELFF.

This sequence joins TRBV7-8 and TRBJ1-5; D remains ambiguous. The germline V gene has CDR1 SGHVS and CDR2 FQNEAQ. Trimming pared 5 bases from V and 2 bases from J, leaving 16 bases between. The CDR3 has 16 residues. The CDR3: CASSPRGIEGNQPQHF. CDR3 nucleotide sequence: TGTGCCAGCAGCCCGCGAGGGATCGAGGGCAATCAGCCCCAGCATTTT. The variable domain in full, completed from reference TRBV7-8 and TRBJ1-5, reads GAGVSQSPRYKVAKRGQDVALRCDPISGHVSLFWYQQALGQGPEFLTYFQNEAQLDKSGLPSDRFFAERPEGSVSTLKIQRTQQEDSAVYLCASSPRGIEGNQPQHFGDGTRLSIL.

The genes are TRBV30 and TRBJ2-7; D might be TRBD2 (7 bases). Germline values: CDR1 GTSNPN, CDR2 SVGIG (reference sequence). V lost 5 bases, J lost 5 bases, and 28 bases lay in between. The CDR3 extends over 17 amino acids. The CDR3 nucleotides read TGTGCCTGGGCCATCGGGGGGCTTACGTATCCGCGGGACGAGCAGTACTTC. Its translation: CAWAIGGLTYPRDEQYF.

The chain combines TRBV3-1 (or the pseudogene TRBV3-2) with TRBJ1-3, with TRBD1 matching over 7 bases. Trimming cost V 4 bases and J 5 bases; bases outside gene matches: 8. The CDR3 contains 15 residues. From germline, CDR1 is LGHDT and CDR2 YNNKEL (reference sequence). CDR3 residues: CASSPRTGWRNTIYF. The CDR3 DNA reads as TGTGCCAGCAGCCCCCGGACAGGTTGGAGAAACACCATATATTTT.

V is TRBV5-1 and J is TRBJ2-3, with TRBD1 matching 8 bases. The germline V gene encodes CDR1 SGHRS and CDR2 YFSETQ. The CDR3 is 15 residues long. J gave up 4 bases and V 2 bases, and 6 bases lay outside the gene matches. CDR3 loop: CASSLQGGRSDTQYF. CDR3 in DNA: TGCGCCAGCAGCTTACAGGGGGGACGGTCAGATACGCAGTATTTT.

The rearrangement links TRBV5-8 to TRBJ2-2, with a weak D call TRBD2 (5 bases). The germline V gene has CDR1 SGHTS and CDR2 YDEGEE. V was clipped by 0 bases and J by 6 bases, with 6 bases between them. The CDR3 runs 13 residues. The CDR3, as DNA: TGTGCCAGCAGCTTGGGAGGGCCCGGGGAGCTGTTTTTT. This sequence encodes CASSLGGPGELFF.

The chain joins TRBV2 to TRBJ1-5, with D possibly being TRBD1 (5 bases). V lost 3 bases and J lost 4, with 16 bases in between. Looked up from germline, CDR1 is SNHLY and CDR2 is FYNNEI. CDR3 length equals 16 residues. The CDR3 here is CASSDPGREVNQPQHF. The CDR3 nucleotides read TGTGCCAGCAGTGACCCGGGCAGGGAGGTAAATCAGCCCCAGCATTTT.

The CDR3 DNA reads as TGTGCCAGCAGCCACGGGGGAACCTATGGCTACACCTTC. Its translation: CASSHGGTYGYTF. The rearrangement links TRBV3-1 (or the pseudogene TRBV3-2) to TRBJ1-2, with D tentatively TRBD1 (5 bases). Between the trimmed V and J ends, which lost 3 bases and 4 bases, there was a span of 9 bases. The CDR3 is 13 amino acids. Per the germline V gene, CDR1 is LGHDT and CDR2 is YNNKEL (reference sequence).

The V and J genes are TRBV6-1 and TRBJ2-2, with unresolved D. The V gene lost 2 bases and the J gene lost 5 bases, with 9 bases spanning the gap. Germline loops: CDR1 MNHNS, CDR2 SASEGT. CDR3 length: 14 residues. CDR3 sequence (DNA): TGTGCCAGCAGTGAACAAGTAACAACCGGGGAGCTGTTTTTT. Translated, it gives CASSEQVTTGELFF.

This chain joins TRBV5-4 and TRBJ2-1, with TRBD1 matching over 7 bases. V shed 1 base, J shed 4 bases, and the junction held 8 bases outside the gene matches. The CDR3 runs 16 residues. Per the germline V gene, CDR1 is SGHNT and CDR2 is YYREEE (reference sequence). CDR3 residues: CASSLPKDRSYNEQFF. For the CDR3, the DNA is TGTGCCAGCAGCTTGCCCAAGGACAGGTCTTACAATGAGCAGTTCTTC.

This rearrangement joins TRBV7-6 to TRBJ1-1; D is undetermined. CDR1 is SGHVS, CDR2 FNYEAQ, per germline. This CDR3 has 13 amino acids. With 6 bases removed from V and 1 base from J, the gap between germline ends came to 9 bases. In DNA form, the CDR3 reads TGTGCCAGCAGGTCGACACCGAACACTGAAGCTTTCTTT. Translated: CASRSTPNTEAFF.

This sequence joins TRBV29-1 and TRBJ1-6; 7 nucleotides align to TRBD1. The CDR3 has 14 amino acids. Germline V gene data show CDR1 as SQVTM and CDR2 as ANQGSEA. Losses at the gene ends were 7 bases for V and 0 bases for J; bases not matched to a gene: 3. The CDR3 region is CSARTGSYNSPLHF. The DNA of the CDR3 is TGCAGCGCCCGGACAGGCTCCTATAATTCACCCCTCCACTTT.

The genes are TRBV3-1 (or the pseudogene TRBV3-2) and TRBJ2-7, with D maybe TRBD1 (5 bases). The length of the CDR3 is 15 residues. V was cut by 1 base and J by 0 bases, with 10 bases left in between. Germline V gene sequence: CDR1 LGHDT, CDR2 YNNKEL (reference sequence). DNA for the CDR3: TGTGCCAGCAGCCAAGGGGGCCCTAGCTCCTACGAGCAGTACTTC. Its protein is CASSQGGPSSYEQYF.

The J gene is TRBJ2-7, the V gene TRBV27; D might be TRBD1 (6 bases). CDR3 length: 14 residues. Germline V CDR1 and CDR2: MNHEY, SMNVEV (reference sequence). Trimming left V 2 bases short and J 2 bases short, with 10 bases between. CDR3 in amino acids: CASSLGGRTYEQYF. The CDR3 DNA is TGTGCCAGCAGTTTAGGGGGCAGAACCTACGAGCAGTACTTC.

The gene calls are TRBV6-5 and TRBJ2-5; 8 bases line up with TRBD2. Germline-derived CDR1 and CDR2 are MNHEY and SVGAGI. V shed 7 bases, J shed 10 bases, and the junction held 8 bases outside the gene matches. The length of the CDR3 is 12 residues. The CDR3 DNA reads as TGTGCCAGCACCAGCGGGGGATATGTCCAGTACTTC. Translated: CASTSGGYVQYF.

The chain links TRBV10-1 to TRBJ2-3; TRBD2 aligns across 12 bases. V shed 7 bases and J 7 bases; nucleotides not matched to a gene: 6. CDR3 length: 14 amino acids. The germline V gene encodes CDR1 WNHNN and CDR2 SYGVQD (reference sequence). CDR3 loop: CASTTGLAGNTQYF. CDR3 sequence (DNA): TGCGCCAGCACAACCGGACTAGCGGGGAATACGCAGTATTTT.

The V call is TRBV7-8, the J call TRBJ1-6; unclear D gene. With 7 bases removed from V and 8 bases from J, the gap between germline ends came to 12 bases. CDR1 SGHVS and CDR2 FQNEAQ come from the germline V gene. This CDR3 region has 13 residues. This chain's CDR3 is CASTRERDSPLHF. The DNA of the CDR3 is TGTGCCAGCACGAGGGAGAGGGATTCACCCCTCCACTTT. The full variable domain, its missing parts supplied by reference TRBV7-8 and TRBJ1-6, is GAGVSQSPRYKVAKRGQDVALRCDPISGHVSLFWYQQALGQGPEFLTYFQNEAQLDKSGLPSDRFFAERPEGSVSTLKIQRTQQEDSAVYLCASTRERDSPLHFGNGTRLTVT.

In this sample, this clone turned up a few times. J is TRBJ1-6 and V is TRBV3-1 (or the pseudogene TRBV3-2); 12 bases are a match to TRBD1. The CDR3 covers 16 residues. Trimming took 2 bases from V and 10 from J; bases not matched to a gene: 6. Germline V gene lookup returns CDR1 LGHDT and CDR2 YNNKEL (reference sequence). CDR3 sequence reads: CASSQKSGTGGSPLHF. In nucleotides, the CDR3 is TGTGCCAGCAGCCAAAAGTCCGGGACAGGGGGCTCACCCCTCCACTTT.

V usage is TRBV19 and J usage is TRBJ1-4; perhaps TRBD1 as D (6 bases). CDR1 LNHDA and CDR2 SQIVND come from the germline V gene (reference sequence). CDR3 length: 15 amino acids. V lost 8 bases, J lost 5 bases, and 18 bases lay in between. DNA for the CDR3: TGTGCCAGTGGGTCCCGGACAGCACCAAATGAAAAACTGTTTTTT. Translating it yields CASGSRTAPNEKLFF.

The CDR3 sequence is CASSIAGKLFF. CDR3 bases: TGTGCCAGTAGTATAGCGGGAAAACTGTTTTTT. J is TRBJ1-4 and V is TRBV19; D remains unclear. CDR3 length: 11 amino acids. V was shortened by 1 base and J by 10 bases, with 4 bases between the two germline ends. Looked up from germline, CDR1 is LNHDA and CDR2 is SQIVND (reference sequence).

The rearrangement links TRBV11-3 to TRBJ2-3; 8 nucleotides match TRBD2. Germline V gives CDR1 SGHNT, CDR2 YENEEA. The CDR3 spans 14 residues. V trimming: 5 bases; J trimming: 3 bases; junction bases outside the gene matches: 4. CDR3 sequence: CASSGGGQTDTQYF. CDR3 DNA sequence: TGTGCCAGCAGCGGCGGGGGGCAAACAGATACGCAGTATTTT.